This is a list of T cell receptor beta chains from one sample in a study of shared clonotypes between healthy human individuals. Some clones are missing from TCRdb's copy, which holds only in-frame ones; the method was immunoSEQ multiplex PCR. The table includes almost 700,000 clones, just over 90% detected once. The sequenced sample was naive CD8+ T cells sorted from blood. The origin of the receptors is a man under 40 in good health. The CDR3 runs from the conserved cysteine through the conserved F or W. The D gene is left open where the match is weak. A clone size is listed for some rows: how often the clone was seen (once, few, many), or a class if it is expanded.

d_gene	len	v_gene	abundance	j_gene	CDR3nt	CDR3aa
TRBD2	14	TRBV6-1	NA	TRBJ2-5	TGTGCCAGCAAACGACTAGCGGGAGCCGAGACCCAGTACTTC	CASKRLAGAETQYF
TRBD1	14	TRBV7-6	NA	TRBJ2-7	TGTGCCAGCAGCGGGCGAGGGGGCCGGGAAGAGCAGTACTTC	CASSGRGGREEQYF
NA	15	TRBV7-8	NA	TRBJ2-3	TGTGCCAGCAGCTCTAGCTCACAAGACACAGATACGCAGTATTTT	CASSSSSQDTDTQYF
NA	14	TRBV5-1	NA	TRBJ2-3	TGCGCCAGCAGCTTTGGTACAGGCACAGATACGCAGTATTTT	CASSFGTGTDTQYF
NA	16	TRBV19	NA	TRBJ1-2	TGTGCCAGCCTTCCCTCGGGGACACAAACTAACTATGGCTACACCTTC	CASLPSGTQTNYGYTF
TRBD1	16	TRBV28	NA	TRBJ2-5	TGTGCCAGCAGTCCCATGGGGTACAGGGGAAAAGAGACCCAGTACTTC	CASSPMGYRGKETQYF
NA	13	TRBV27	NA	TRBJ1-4	TGTGCCAGCAGTTTCGGTGGAGGGTCGAAACTGTTTTTT	CASSFGGGSKLFF
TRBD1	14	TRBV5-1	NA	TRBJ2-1	TGCGCCAGCAGCCTTGGACAGGGGGCAAATGAGCAGTTCTTC	CASSLGQGANEQFF
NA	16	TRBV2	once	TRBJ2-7	TGTGCCAGCGGAGTGAATCCAGGGGCCTTAACCTACGAGCAGTACTTC	CASGVNPGALTYEQYF
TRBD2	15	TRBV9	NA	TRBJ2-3	TGTGCCAGCAGCGTAGGCGGGAGGGAGGCAGATACGCAGTATTTT	CASSVGGREADTQYF
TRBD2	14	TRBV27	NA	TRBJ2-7	TGTGCCAGCAGTTTAACCGGCGGGAGCTACGAGCAGTACTTC	CASSLTGGSYEQYF
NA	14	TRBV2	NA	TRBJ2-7	TGTGCCAGCCAACCAAAGACAGGAACCTACGAGCAGTACTTC	CASQPKTGTYEQYF
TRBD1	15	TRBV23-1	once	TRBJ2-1	TGCGCCAGCAGCGACAGGGGGGCTGAGTACAATGAGCAGTTCTTC	CASSDRGAEYNEQFF
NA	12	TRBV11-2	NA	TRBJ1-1	TGTGCCAGCAGCTTAGTGGGGACTGAAGCTTTCTTT	CASSLVGTEAFF
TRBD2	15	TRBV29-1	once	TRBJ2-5	TGCAGCGTTGAAGGTGTGGGCGGGAGGGAAGAGACCCAGTACTTC	CSVEGVGGREETQYF
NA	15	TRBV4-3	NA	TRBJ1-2	TGCGCCAGCAGCCAAGACCCGTGGGACCTCCTTGGCTACACCTTC	CASSQDPWDLLGYTF
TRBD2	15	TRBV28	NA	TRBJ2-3	TGTGCCAGCAGTCGTACTAGCGGGAGCGCGGATACGCAGTATTTT	CASSRTSGSADTQYF
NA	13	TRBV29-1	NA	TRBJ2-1	TGCAGCGCTGGGACTTCCTCCTACAATGAGCAGTTCTTC	CSAGTSSYNEQFF
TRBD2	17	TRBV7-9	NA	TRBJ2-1	TGTGCCAGCAGCTCTCTAGCGGGAGGAAGGAGAAACAATGAGCAGTTCTTC	CASSSLAGGRRNNEQFF
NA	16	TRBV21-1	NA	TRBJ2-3	TGTGCCAGCAGCAAGGGGGGTGATATCGGCACAGATACGCAGTATTTT	CASSKGGDIGTDTQYF
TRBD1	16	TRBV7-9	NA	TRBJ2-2	TGTGCCAGCAGCCCGACAGGGGGCAGTAACACCGGGGAGCTGTTTTTT	CASSPTGGSNTGELFF
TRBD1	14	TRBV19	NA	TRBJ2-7	TGTGCCAGTTCCTTGACAGGGAAATCCTACGAGCAGTACTTC	CASSLTGKSYEQYF
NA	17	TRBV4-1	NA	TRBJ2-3	TGCGCCAGCAGCCAAGAGGGGGTGTTGGCGGGATCAGATACGCAGTATTTT	CASSQEGVLAGSDTQYF
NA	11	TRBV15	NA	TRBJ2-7	TGTGGTGTGGGGGATCTGAGCGAGCAGTACTTC	CGVGDLSEQYF
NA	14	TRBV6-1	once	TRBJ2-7	TGTGCCAGCAGTGAGACCAGCTTAATCTACGAGCAGTACTTC	CASSETSLIYEQYF
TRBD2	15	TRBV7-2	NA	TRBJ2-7	TGTGCCAGCAGCTCTTCCGGGGGAGGGCCCTACGAGCAGTACTTC	CASSSSGGGPYEQYF
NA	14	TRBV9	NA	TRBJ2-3	TGTGCCAGCAGACTGACTGGGGGGTCAGATACGCAGTATTTT	CASRLTGGSDTQYF
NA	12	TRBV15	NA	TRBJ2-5	TGTGCCACCAGCAGAGTGCAAGAGACCCAGTACTTC	CATSRVQETQYF
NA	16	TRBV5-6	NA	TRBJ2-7	TGTGCCAGCAGCTTTTTCCGACGGGGGCAGCACTACGAGCAGTACTTC	CASSFFRRGQHYEQYF
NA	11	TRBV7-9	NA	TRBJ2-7	TGTGCCAGCAGCTTCACCTACGAGCAGTACTTC	CASSFTYEQYF
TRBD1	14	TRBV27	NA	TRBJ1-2	TGTGCCAGCAGCTACAGGGGGGGACTCGATGGCTACACCTTC	CASSYRGGLDGYTF
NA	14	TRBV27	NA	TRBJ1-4	TGTGCCAGCAGTTTATTAGGGGGGGGTGAAAAACTGTTTTTT	CASSLLGGGEKLFF
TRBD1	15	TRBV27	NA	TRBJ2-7	TGTGCCAGCAGTCCGGATGGGACAGGGGGCTACGAGCAGTACTTC	CASSPDGTGGYEQYF
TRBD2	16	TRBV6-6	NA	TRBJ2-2	TGTGCCAGCAGTTACCCGGGACTATCGAACACCGGGGAGCTGTTTTTT	CASSYPGLSNTGELFF
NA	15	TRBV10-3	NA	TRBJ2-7	TGTGCCATCAGTGAAATGGACGGAGTCCCCTACGAGCAGTACTTC	CAISEMDGVPYEQYF
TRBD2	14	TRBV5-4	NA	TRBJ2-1	TGTGCCAGCAGCCAGGGACTAGCGGACAATGAGCAGTTCTTC	CASSQGLADNEQFF
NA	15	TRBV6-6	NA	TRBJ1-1	TGTGCCAGCAGTTACCCTCGACAGCCTGACACTGAAGCTTTCTTT	CASSYPRQPDTEAFF
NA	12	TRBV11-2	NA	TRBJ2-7	TGTGCCAGCAGCTACCTACTGTACGAGCAGTACTTC	CASSYLLYEQYF
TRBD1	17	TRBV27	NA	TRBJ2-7	TGTGCCAGCAGTTTATCGGGAGATTACAGGGGGTCCGGCGAGCAGTACTTC	CASSLSGDYRGSGEQYF